Shown below are 31 T cell receptor beta chains from a single sample sequenced in a study of T cells in Graves' hyperthyroidism and ophthalmopathy. RNA transcripts yielded amplified TCR beta CDR3 regions. HTBI primers were employed in a first-round RT-PCR of the TCR CDR3. Each CDR3 protein is one row after TCRdb ran MiXCR on the multiplex PCR reads. The sample includes around 200,000 distinct CDR3 sequences, approximately 17% seen only once; the top ten take roughly 28%. Input material: blood. These receptors originate from a woman in her forties or fifties with Graves' hyperthyroidism.

The V and J genes are TRBV5-1 and TRBJ1-1, with unresolved D. This CDR3 is built from 14 residues. Trimming left V 2 bases short and J 6 bases short, with 14 bases between. Germline CDR1 SGHRS, CDR2 YFSETQ. The chain's CDR3 is CASSFHRLDAEAFF. The CDR3 nucleotides read TGCGCCAGCAGCTTTCATAGACTGGACGCTGAAGCTTTCTTT.

This clonotype has just one count. The chain uses TRBV27 and TRBJ1-6, with a tentative D call TRBD1 (6 bases). The CDR3 extends over 15 amino acids. V was cut by 5 bases and J by 10 bases, with 18 bases left in between. Looked up from germline, CDR1 is MNHEY and CDR2 is SMNVEV (reference sequence). The CDR3 nucleotides are TGTGCCAGCAGTCCACCAGGGGATCTTTGGTCACCCCTCCACTTT. It specifies CASSPPGDLWSPLHF.

This clonotype was seen repeatedly, ten times or more. The chain links TRBV7-9 to TRBJ2-7; D remains ambiguous. The CDR3 is 14 amino acids. CDR1 and CDR2 from the germline V gene are SEHNR and FQNEAQ (reference sequence). The germline V and J ends were trimmed by 2 bases and 5 bases, with 13 bases remaining between them. The CDR3 nucleotides are TGTGCCAGCAGCTTACTAAACTCAGGCCACGAGCAGTACTTC. Translation: CASSLLNSGHEQYF.

The V and J genes are TRBV11-3 and TRBJ2-3, with 7 nucleotides matching TRBD2. The CDR3 has 16 amino acids. The V gene's germline CDR1 is SGHNT and CDR2 YENEEA. V lost 3 bases, J lost 4 bases, and 10 bases stayed unmatched. The CDR3 is CASSFGLGQVADTQYF. CDR3 bases: TGTGCCAGCAGCTTCGGACTAGGGCAGGTTGCAGATACGCAGTATTTT. The whole variable domain, remainder taken from reference TRBV11-3 and TRBJ2-3, is EAGVVQSPRYKIIEKKQPVAFWCNPISGHNTLYWYLQNLGQGPELLIRYENEEAVDDSQLPKDRFSAERLKGVDSTLKIQPAELGDSAVYLCASSFGLGQVADTQYFGPGTRLTVL.

The chain uses TRBV20-1 and TRBJ2-7, with 13 bases matching TRBD2. CDR3 length: 16 residues. CDR1 and CDR2 (germline): DFQATT, SNEGSKA (reference sequence). The trim removed 1 base at V and 6 bases at J, leaving 9 bases unmatched. The CDR3 here is CSARAYSGLAGSEQYF. CDR3 bases: TGCAGTGCTAGAGCCTACTCGGGACTAGCGGGATCCGAGCAGTACTTC.

This clonotype occurred many times. This chain joins TRBV2 and TRBJ1-2; D is uncertain. The germline V gene encodes CDR1 SNHLY and CDR2 FYNNEI. Trimming removed 5 bases from V and 5 bases from J, with 18 bases in between. CDR3 length: 15 residues. In nucleotides, the CDR3 is TGTGCCAGCAGTACCCTTTTCGGCGGCGGGTATGGCTACACCTTC. Protein product: CASSTLFGGGYGYTF.

In its sample, this clonotype was seen many times. The chain carries TRBV4-1 and TRBJ1-2; D is ambiguous. CDR1 and CDR2 (germline): MGHRA, YSYEKL. This CDR3 contains 18 residues. The germline V and J ends were trimmed by 0 bases and 8 bases, with 25 bases remaining between them. CDR3 coding DNA: TGCGCCAGCAGCCAAGATGCGGCCTCCGGGCCGCGAGGGAAGGGCTACACCTTC. It specifies CASSQDAASGPRGKGYTF.

This clonotype was observed at least ten times. The chain employs TRBV29-1 and TRBJ1-1; 7 nucleotides agree with TRBD1. This CDR3 has 14 amino acids. Germline assignment: CDR1 SQVTM and CDR2 ANQGSEA. J gave up 6 bases and V 6 bases, and 13 bases lay outside the gene matches. CDR3 in DNA: TGCAGCGTCGTTCGAGCCACAGGGGCGGCTGAAGCTTTCTTT. Its translation is CSVVRATGAAEAFF.

This clonotype occurred many times. The chain carries TRBV27 and TRBJ1-2; D might be TRBD1 (6 bases). This CDR3 comprises 15 residues. Trimming pared 5 bases from V and 5 bases from J, leaving 18 bases between. Germline CDR1 is MNHEY and CDR2 is SMNVEV (reference sequence). The CDR3 sequence: CASSPGDTSWYGYTF. CDR3 coding DNA: TGTGCCAGCAGTCCCGGGGACACCAGCTGGTATGGCTACACCTTC.

Points on this clonotype: A read error may be the cause here, since a much bigger clone is one base away. The rearrangement uses TRBV28 and TRBJ2-7; possible D gene TRBD1, 6 bases. This CDR3 is 13 amino acids long. Trimming shortened V by 8 bases and J by 3 bases, and 14 bases separated the two germline ends. From germline, CDR1 is MDHEN and CDR2 SYDVKM. The CDR3 region is CASAEDRIYEQYF. DNA for the CDR3: TGTGCCAGCGCCGAGGACAGAATCTACGAGCAGTACTTC.

Ten or more counts support this clonotype. V and J are TRBV6-5 and TRBJ1-5; D ambiguous. CDR1 MNHEY and CDR2 SVGAGI come from the germline V gene. The CDR3 spans 13 residues. Trimming pared 5 bases from V and 7 bases from J, leaving 12 bases between. Written as DNA, the CDR3 is TGTGCCAGCAGTAACGGGTTTGGGCAGCCCCAGCATTTT. Its protein product is CASSNGFGQPQHF.

At least ten counts were recorded for this clonotype. The chain has TRBV5-1 and TRBJ1-1; TRBD1 aligns across 9 bases. CDR3 length equals 19 residues. Germline CDR1 reads SGHRS; CDR2 reads YFSETQ. V lost 4 bases, J lost 2 bases, and 18 bases stayed unmatched. The CDR3 loop is CASSPQGWDRVVRNTEAFF. CDR3 nucleotides: TGCGCCAGCAGCCCCCAGGGGTGGGACAGGGTTGTTCGAAACACTGAAGCTTTCTTT.

This clonotype came up a few times. The gene calls are TRBV24-1 and TRBJ1-3; no clear D. In germline, CDR1 is KGHDR, CDR2 SFDVKD. The CDR3 has 13 amino acids. Trimming removed 4 bases from V and 9 bases from J, with 12 bases in between. CDR3 sequence (DNA): TGTGCCACCAGTGACTCCTCCGGGGTCACCATATATTTT. Its translation is CATSDSSGVTIYF.

This clonotype was counted only a few times. The gene calls are TRBV25-1 and TRBJ1-6, with D perhaps TRBD1 (6 bases). The CDR3 consists of 13 residues. Germline V lookup: CDR1 MGHDK, CDR2 SYGVNS. The V and J ends lost 6 bases and 8 bases respectively, with 11 bases between them. CDR3 residues: CASRQGGDSPLHF. In DNA form, the CDR3 reads TGTGCCAGCAGACAGGGAGGGGATTCACCCCTCCACTTT.

This clonotype was recorded at least ten times. The rearrangement uses TRBV12-3 or TRBV12-4 and TRBJ2-7; maybe TRBD1 (7 bases). The CDR3 runs to 18 residues. Trimming took 1 base from V and 3 from J, leaving 22 bases between them. The CDR3 DNA follows: TGTGCCAGCAGTTTAGGGGGGGTGGGACAGCACTACCGCTACGAGCAGTACTTC. Its protein product is CASSLGGVGQHYRYEQYF.

This clonotype came up many times. This chain connects TRBV5-1 to TRBJ2-1, with D possibly called TRBD1 or TRBD2 (6 bases each). Germline V gene sequence: CDR1 SGHRS, CDR2 YFSETQ. The CDR3 is 18 residues long. The V gene lost 1 base and the J gene lost 10 bases, with 27 bases spanning the gap. Here the CDR3 DNA reads TGCGCCAGCAGCTTGTGGCCCTTAGGGCAGGGGACTCCCGGGGAGCAGTTCTTC. Protein: CASSLWPLGQGTPGEQFF.

The table lists this clonotype with many counts. The chain has TRBV6-1 and TRBJ2-7, with unresolved D. The CDR3 spans 11 residues. The V and J ends lost 7 bases and 5 bases respectively, with 9 bases between them. Germline assignment: CDR1 MNHNS and CDR2 SASEGT. The CDR3 region has the DNA TGTGCCAGCATCTCCTTGCACGAGCAGTACTTC. It is translated as CASISLHEQYF.

This chain connects TRBV4-1 to TRBJ1-2; unclear D gene. The CDR3 is 16 amino acids. The V gene lost 0 bases and the J gene lost 0 bases, with 11 bases spanning the gap. Germline V gene sequence: CDR1 MGHRA, CDR2 YSYEKL. Here the CDR3 reads CASSQDEGIANYGYTF. CDR3 DNA sequence: TGCGCCAGCAGCCAAGATGAGGGAATCGCTAACTATGGCTACACCTTC.

This clonotype has a count of ten or more. The rearrangement links TRBV5-1 to TRBJ2-4; D remains ambiguous. The germline V gene encodes CDR1 SGHRS and CDR2 YFSETQ. The V end was cut by 0 bases, the J end by 2 bases, with 6 bases between. The CDR3 is 14 amino acids. The CDR3 here is CASSLDDPKNIQYF. CDR3 coding DNA: TGCGCCAGCAGCTTGGATGACCCCAAAAACATTCAGTACTTC.

This clonotype occurred many times. The CDR3 DNA sequence: TGTGCCAGCAGCGTAGGAAGGGGGTCCACAGATACGCAGTATTTT. Translating gives CASSVGRGSTDTQYF. V is TRBV9 and J is TRBJ2-3; a possible D gene is TRBD1 (6 bases). Germline CDR1 SGDLS, CDR2 YYNGEE. V was clipped by 0 bases and J by 2 bases, with 10 bases between them. This CDR3 is built from 15 residues.

This clonotype has a single count. The gene calls are TRBV20-1 and TRBJ1-6; TRBD1 matches at 9 bases. Per the germline V gene, CDR1 is DFQATT and CDR2 is SNEGSKA (reference sequence). This CDR3 comprises 14 residues. J lost 10 bases, V lost 5 bases, and 9 bases had no gene match. CDR3 sequence reads: CSAPRTGERSPLHF. The CDR3 DNA follows: TGCAGTGCTCCACGGACAGGGGAAAGGTCACCCCTCCACTTT.

The table lists this clonotype with many counts. CDR3 in DNA: TGTGCCAGCAGTTTCGACAGGGTAGACAATGAGCAGTTCTTC. It translates to CASSFDRVDNEQFF. The chain couples TRBV12-3 or TRBV12-4 to TRBJ2-1; 7 bases align to TRBD1. J lost 5 bases, V lost 3 bases, and 4 bases had no gene match. This CDR3 spans 14 amino acids.

This chain links TRBV19 with TRBJ1-5; the D is unclear. The V and J ends lost 4 bases and 0 bases respectively, with 19 bases between them. Germline CDR1 and CDR2: LNHDA and SQIVND (reference sequence). CDR3 length: 18 amino acids. The CDR3 spells CASSTSADSVYSNQPQHF. The DNA of the CDR3 is TGTGCCAGTAGTACCTCGGCCGATAGCGTATATAGCAATCAGCCCCAGCATTTT.

This clonotype was counted at least ten times. The chain is built from TRBV7-9 and TRBJ2-1; D not certain. Germline CDR1 and CDR2: SEHNR and FQNEAQ (reference sequence). Trimming pared 3 bases from V and 7 bases from J, leaving 1 base between. This CDR3 is built from 10 residues. CDR3 protein: CASSFNEQFF. CDR3 bases: TGTGCCAGCAGCTTTAATGAGCAGTTCTTC.

This clonotype showed up many times. The rearrangement links TRBV28 to TRBJ2-5, with D unresolved. Germline CDR1 is MDHEN and CDR2 is SYDVKM. With 2 bases removed from V and 7 bases from J, the gap between germline ends came to 14 bases. CDR3 length: 14 amino acids. The CDR3 DNA sequence: TGTGCCAGCAGTTTAGGTAGCCTTATTGGGACCCAGTACTTC. This translates into CASSLGSLIGTQYF.

This clonotype was seen at least ten times. This chain joins TRBV24-1 and TRBJ1-6; TRBD1 aligns across 10 bases. The CDR3 is made up of 15 amino acids. Germline CDR1 KGHDR, CDR2 SFDVKD. With V trimmed by 4 bases and J by 9 bases, 5 bases remained unmatched. In DNA, the CDR3 is TGTGCCACCAGTGACTCGGACAGGGGGGGTTCACCCCTCCACTTT. Its translation: CATSDSDRGGSPLHF.

This clonotype was recorded many times. The rearrangement joins TRBV7-3 to TRBJ1-1, with D uncertain. Looked up from germline, CDR1 is SGHTA and CDR2 is FQGTGA. V was trimmed by 0 bases and J by 2 bases, leaving 4 bases between them. This CDR3 contains 13 residues. The CDR3, as DNA: TGTGCCAGCAGCTTAACGTTTAACACTGAAGCTTTCTTT. It codes for CASSLTFNTEAFF. The whole variable domain, remainder taken from reference TRBV7-3 and TRBJ1-1, is GAGVSQTPSNKVTEKGKYVELRCDPISGHTALYWYRQSLGQGPEFLIYFQGTGAADDSGLPNDRFFAVRPEGSVSTLKIQRTERGDSAVYLCASSLTFNTEAFFGQGTRLTVV.

This clonotype was seen ten or more times. The chain uses TRBV27 and TRBJ2-1; the D gene is possibly TRBD2 (5 bases). CDR3 length equals 14 residues. Per the germline V gene, CDR1 is MNHEY and CDR2 is SMNVEV (reference sequence). V was shortened by 5 bases and J by 12 bases, with 20 bases between the two germline ends. CDR3 in amino acids: CASSTLSLALGQFF. CDR3 coding DNA: TGTGCCAGCAGTACCCTCTCTCTAGCCCTCGGGCAGTTCTTC.

This clonotype was recorded many times. The CDR3 protein is CASSLGQKVDEQFF. CDR3 DNA: TGCGCCAGCAGCTTAGGACAGAAAGTCGATGAGCAGTTCTTC. The V and J genes are TRBV5-1 and TRBJ2-1; D may be TRBD1 (6 bases). Trimming removed 2 bases at V and 8 bases at J, with 14 bases between. CDR3 length: 14 amino acids. Germline loops: CDR1 SGHRS, CDR2 YFSETQ.

This clonotype was seen ten or more times. The chain couples TRBV7-6 to TRBJ1-5; D not certain. The V end was cut by 4 bases, the J end by 4 bases, with 8 bases between. The CDR3 contains 13 residues. Germline V lookup: CDR1 SGHVS, CDR2 FNYEAQ. CDR3 protein: CASSSKGNQPQHF. DNA for the CDR3: TGTGCCAGCAGCTCCAAGGGTAATCAGCCCCAGCATTTT.

Ten or more counts support this clonotype. The chain recombines TRBV7-9 with TRBJ2-7; 14 bases fit TRBD2. The CDR3 totals 19 residues. The germline V gene has CDR1 SEHNR and CDR2 FQNEAQ (reference sequence). V trimming: 5 bases; J trimming: 2 bases; junction bases outside the gene matches: 14. This chain's CDR3 is CASSPRTSGGQFLTYEQYF. CDR3 nucleotide sequence: TGTGCCAGCAGCCCACGGACTAGCGGGGGGCAGTTCCTTACCTACGAGCAGTACTTC.